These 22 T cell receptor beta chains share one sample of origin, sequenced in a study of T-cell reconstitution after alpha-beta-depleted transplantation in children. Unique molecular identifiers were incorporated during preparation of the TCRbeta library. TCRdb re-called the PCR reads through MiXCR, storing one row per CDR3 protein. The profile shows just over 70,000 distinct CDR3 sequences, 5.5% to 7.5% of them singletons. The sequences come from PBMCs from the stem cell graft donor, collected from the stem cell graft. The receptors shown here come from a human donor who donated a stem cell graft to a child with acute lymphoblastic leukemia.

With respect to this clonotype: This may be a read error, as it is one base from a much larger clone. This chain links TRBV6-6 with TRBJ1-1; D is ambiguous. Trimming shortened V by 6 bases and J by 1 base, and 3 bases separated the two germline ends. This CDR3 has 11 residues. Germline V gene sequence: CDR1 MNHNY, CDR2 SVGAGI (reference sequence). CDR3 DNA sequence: TGTGCCAGCAGAAGGAACACTGAAGCTTTCTTT. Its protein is CASRRNTEAFF.

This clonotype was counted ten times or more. The CDR3 region is CASSLARGGTGGETQYF. As DNA, the CDR3 is TGTGCCAGCAGCTTAGCGAGGGGGGGCACAGGGGGCGAGACCCAGTACTTC. This sequence joins TRBV7-8 and TRBJ2-5, with 9 bases that match TRBD1. The germline V gene has CDR1 SGHVS and CDR2 FQNEAQ. Trimming at V came to 0 bases and at J to 5 bases, leaving 10 bases not matched to a gene. This CDR3 has 17 amino acids. Combining the CDR3 with reference TRBV7-8 and TRBJ2-5 gives the whole variable domain GAGVSQSPRYKVAKRGQDVALRCDPISGHVSLFWYQQALGQGPEFLTYFQNEAQLDKSGLPSDRFFAERPEGSVSTLKIQRTQQEDSAVYLCASSLARGGTGGETQYFGPGTRLLVL.

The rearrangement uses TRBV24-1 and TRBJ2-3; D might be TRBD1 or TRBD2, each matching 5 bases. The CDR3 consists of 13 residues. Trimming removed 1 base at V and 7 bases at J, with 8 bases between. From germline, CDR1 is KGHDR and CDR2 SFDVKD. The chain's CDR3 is CATSDFWGNTQYF. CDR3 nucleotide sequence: TGTGCCACCAGTGATTTTTGGGGGAATACGCAGTATTTT.

CDR3: CASSDADQYQETQYF. CDR3 DNA: TGTGCCAGCAGTGACGCAGATCAGTACCAAGAGACCCAGTACTTC. The rearrangement uses TRBV25-1 and TRBJ2-5; D not resolved. Trimming removed 3 bases at V and 0 bases at J, with 11 bases between. This CDR3 is 15 amino acids long. Germline-derived CDR1 and CDR2 are MGHDK and SYGVNS.

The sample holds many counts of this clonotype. As DNA, the CDR3 is TGCGCCAGCAGCCTCACGACTAGCGGGGGTGGAGCAGATACGCAGTATTTT. Its protein is CASSLTTSGGGADTQYF. The chain employs TRBV4-3 and TRBJ2-3; 12 bases line up with TRBD2. Germline loops: CDR1 LGHNA, CDR2 YSLEER. The length of the CDR3 is 17 residues. V trimming: 4 bases; J trimming: 4 bases; junction bases outside the gene matches: 9.

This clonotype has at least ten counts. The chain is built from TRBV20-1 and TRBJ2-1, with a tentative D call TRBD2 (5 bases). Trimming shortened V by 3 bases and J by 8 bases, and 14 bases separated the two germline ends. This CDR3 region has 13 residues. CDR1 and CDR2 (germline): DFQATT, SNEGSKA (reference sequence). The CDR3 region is CSARGSGIDEQFF. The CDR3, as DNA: TGCAGTGCTAGGGGATCGGGGATCGATGAGCAGTTCTTC.

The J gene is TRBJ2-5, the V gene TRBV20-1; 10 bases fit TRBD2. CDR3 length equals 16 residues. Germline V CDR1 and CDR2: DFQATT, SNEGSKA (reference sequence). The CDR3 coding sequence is TGCAGCTCTAGCAGGACTAGCGGAGCGTACCAAGAGACCCAGTACTTC. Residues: CSSSRTSGAYQETQYF.

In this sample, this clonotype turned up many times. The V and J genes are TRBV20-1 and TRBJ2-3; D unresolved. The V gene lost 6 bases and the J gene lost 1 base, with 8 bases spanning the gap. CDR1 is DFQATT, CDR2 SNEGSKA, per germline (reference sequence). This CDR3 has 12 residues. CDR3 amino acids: CSATLRTDTQYF. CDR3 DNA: TGCAGTGCGACCCTCCGCACAGATACGCAGTATTTT.

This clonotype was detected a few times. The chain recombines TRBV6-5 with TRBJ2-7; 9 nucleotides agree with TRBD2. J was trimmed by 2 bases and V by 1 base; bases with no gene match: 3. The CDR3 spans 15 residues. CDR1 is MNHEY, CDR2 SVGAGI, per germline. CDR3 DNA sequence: TGTGCCAGCAGTTACTTCGCTAGCGGGACCTACGAGCAGTACTTC. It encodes CASSYFASGTYEQYF.

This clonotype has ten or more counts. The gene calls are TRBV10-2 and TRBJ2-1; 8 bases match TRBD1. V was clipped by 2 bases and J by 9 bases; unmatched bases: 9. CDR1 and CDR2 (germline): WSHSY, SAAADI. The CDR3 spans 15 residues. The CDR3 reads CASSETLTGAPEQFF. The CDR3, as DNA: TGCGCCAGCAGTGAGACCCTGACAGGGGCGCCTGAGCAGTTCTTC.

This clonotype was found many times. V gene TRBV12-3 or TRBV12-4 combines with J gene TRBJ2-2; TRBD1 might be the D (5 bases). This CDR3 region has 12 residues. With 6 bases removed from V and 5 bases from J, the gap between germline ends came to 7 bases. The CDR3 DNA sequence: TGTGCCAGCAGCCAGGGAACCGGGGAGCTGTTTTTT. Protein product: CASSQGTGELFF.

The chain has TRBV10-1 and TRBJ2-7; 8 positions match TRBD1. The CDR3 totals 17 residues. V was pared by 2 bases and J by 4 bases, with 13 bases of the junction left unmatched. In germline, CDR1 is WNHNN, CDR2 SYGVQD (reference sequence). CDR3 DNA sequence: TGCGCCAGCAGTGAGAGAACGCTAGGACAGGGTACTTACGAGCAGTACTTC. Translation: CASSERTLGQGTYEQYF.

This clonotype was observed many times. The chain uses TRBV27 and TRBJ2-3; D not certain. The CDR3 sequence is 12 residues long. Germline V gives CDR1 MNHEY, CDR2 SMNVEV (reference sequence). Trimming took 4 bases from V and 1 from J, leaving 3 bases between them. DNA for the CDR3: TGTGCCAGCAGTTCCCGCACAGATACGCAGTATTTT. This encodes CASSSRTDTQYF.

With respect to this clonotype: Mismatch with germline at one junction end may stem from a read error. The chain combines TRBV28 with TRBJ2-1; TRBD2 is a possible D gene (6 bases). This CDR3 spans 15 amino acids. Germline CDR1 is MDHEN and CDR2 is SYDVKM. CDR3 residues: CASSTGTGPYNKQFF. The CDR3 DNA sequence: TGTGCCAGCAGCACCGGGACTGGGCCCTACAATAAGCAGTTCTTC.

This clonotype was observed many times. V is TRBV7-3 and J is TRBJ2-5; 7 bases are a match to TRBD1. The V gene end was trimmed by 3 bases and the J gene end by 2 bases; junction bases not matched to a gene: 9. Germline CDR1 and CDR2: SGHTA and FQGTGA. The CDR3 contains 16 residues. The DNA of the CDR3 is TGTGCCAGCAGCTTTTCCGGGACAGAGCCTCAAGAGACCCAGTACTTC. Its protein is CASSFSGTEPQETQYF.

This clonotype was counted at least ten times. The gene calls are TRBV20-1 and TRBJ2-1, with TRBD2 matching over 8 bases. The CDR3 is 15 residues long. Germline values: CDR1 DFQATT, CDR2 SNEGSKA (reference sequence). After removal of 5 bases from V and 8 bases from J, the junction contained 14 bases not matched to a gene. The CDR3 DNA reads TGCAGTGCTTCCTATAGCCGGGGGGGCATGGATGAGCAGTTCTTC. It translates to CSASYSRGGMDEQFF.

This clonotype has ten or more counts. CDR3 sequence: CSVVSTDRAPEAFF. The CDR3 DNA sequence: TGCAGCGTTGTATCAACCGACAGGGCTCCTGAAGCTTTCTTT. V is TRBV29-1 and J is TRBJ1-1; 7 nucleotides align to TRBD1. Germline V lookup: CDR1 SQVTM, CDR2 ANQGSEA. The trim removed 4 bases at V and 6 bases at J, leaving 11 bases unmatched. The CDR3 totals 14 residues.

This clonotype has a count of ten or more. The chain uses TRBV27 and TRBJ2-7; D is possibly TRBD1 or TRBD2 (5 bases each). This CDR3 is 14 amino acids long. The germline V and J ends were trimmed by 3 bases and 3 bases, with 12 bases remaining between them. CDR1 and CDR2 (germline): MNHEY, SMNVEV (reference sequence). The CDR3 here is CASSFRGEFYEQYF. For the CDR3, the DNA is TGTGCCAGCAGTTTCCGGGGCGAATTCTACGAGCAGTACTTC.

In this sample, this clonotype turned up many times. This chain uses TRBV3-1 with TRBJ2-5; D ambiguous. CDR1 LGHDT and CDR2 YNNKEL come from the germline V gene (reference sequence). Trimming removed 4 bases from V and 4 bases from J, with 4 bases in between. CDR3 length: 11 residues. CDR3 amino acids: CASSPGETQYF. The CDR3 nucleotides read TGTGCCAGCAGCCCCGGAGAGACCCAGTACTTC.

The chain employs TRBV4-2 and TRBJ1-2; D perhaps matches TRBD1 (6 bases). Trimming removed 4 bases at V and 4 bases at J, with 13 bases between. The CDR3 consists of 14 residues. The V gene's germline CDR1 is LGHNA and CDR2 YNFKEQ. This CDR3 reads CASSPHRESYGYTF. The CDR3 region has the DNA TGTGCCAGCAGCCCGCACAGGGAGTCCTATGGCTACACCTTC.

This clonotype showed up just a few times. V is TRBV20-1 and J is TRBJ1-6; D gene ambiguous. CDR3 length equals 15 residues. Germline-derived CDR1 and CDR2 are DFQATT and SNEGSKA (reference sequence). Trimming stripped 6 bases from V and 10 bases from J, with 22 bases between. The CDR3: CSANDRINPGSPLHF. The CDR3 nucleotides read TGCAGTGCCAACGACCGGATCAACCCCGGCTCACCCCTCCACTTT.

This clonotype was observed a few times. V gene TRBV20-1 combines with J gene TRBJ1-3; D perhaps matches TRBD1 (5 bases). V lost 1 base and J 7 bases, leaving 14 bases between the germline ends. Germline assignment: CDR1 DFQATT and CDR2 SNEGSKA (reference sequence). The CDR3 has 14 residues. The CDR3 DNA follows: TGCAGTGCTAGAGTGCCAGGGTTTAGGAACACCATATATTTT. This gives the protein CSARVPGFRNTIYF.